These 22 T cell receptor beta chains were all obtained from the same sample, sequenced in a study of blood T cell repertoires in COVID-19. Method: immunoSEQ multiplex PCR; TCRdb's copy keeps in-frame clones and lacks some. This table holds approximately 300,000 clones, about 86% found once. Input material: peripheral blood. These receptors were collected from a woman aged 45-59 years with acute or convalescent COVID-19.

This sequence joins TRBV10-3 and TRBJ1-6, with a possible D match to TRBD1 (5 bases). This CDR3 region has 13 residues. Germline assignment: CDR1 ENHRY and CDR2 SYGVKD. Trimming removed 5 bases from V and 8 bases from J, with 10 bases in between. CDR3 coding DNA: TGTGCCATCAGTCCCAGGGAGGATTCACCCCTCCACTTT. Its translation: CAISPREDSPLHF.

The CDR3 coding sequence is TGTGCCAGCAGTGGAGCCCGAGCCCCGAGCTCCTACAATGAGCAGTTCTTC. As protein: CASSGARAPSSYNEQFF. V gene TRBV2 combines with J gene TRBJ2-1; D uncertain. Trimming took 4 bases from V and 0 from J, leaving 16 bases between them. This CDR3 region has 17 residues. CDR1 is SNHLY and CDR2 is FYNNEI in the germline V gene. Supplemented by reference TRBV2 and TRBJ2-1, the full variable domain reads EPEVTQTPSHQVTQMGQEVILRCVPISNHLYFYWYRQILGQKVEFLVSFYNNEISEKSEIFDDQFSVERPDGSNFTLKIRSTKLEDSAMYFCASSGARAPSSYNEQFFGPGTRLTVL.

This chain uses TRBV11-3 with TRBJ2-1; 8 bases line up with TRBD1. The junction had 4 bases not matched to a gene; V was cut back by 5 bases and J by 4 bases. Per germline, CDR1 SGHNT and CDR2 YENEEA. This CDR3 spans 14 amino acids. The CDR3 reads CASSLRTGYNEQFF. In DNA form, the CDR3 reads TGTGCCAGCAGCCTACGGACAGGGTACAATGAGCAGTTCTTC.

The V gene is TRBV30, the J gene TRBJ2-3; TRBD2 is a possible D gene (5 bases). The CDR3 sequence is 13 residues long. The germline V gene has CDR1 GTSNPN and CDR2 SVGIG (reference sequence). V was shortened by 3 bases and J by 0 bases, with 7 bases between the two germline ends. CDR3: CAWRRDSTDTQYF. Here the CDR3 DNA reads TGTGCCTGGAGACGGGATAGCACAGATACGCAGTATTTT. Complete variable domain (other parts from reference TRBV30 and TRBJ2-3): SQTIHQWPATLVQPVGSPLSLECTVEGTSNPNLYWYRQAAGRGLQLLFYSVGIGQISSEVPQNLSASRPQDRQFILSSKKLLLSDSGFYLCAWRRDSTDTQYFGPGTRLTVL.

The genes are TRBV29-1 and TRBJ2-1, with 14 positions matching TRBD2. The CDR3 contains 16 residues. CDR1 is SQVTM, CDR2 ANQGSEA, per germline. J lost 7 bases, V lost 6 bases, and 11 bases had no gene match. DNA of the CDR3: TGCAGCGTCAACGGACTAGCGGGGGGTTCCTTAAATGAGCAGTTCTTC. As protein: CSVNGLAGGSLNEQFF.

This chain's CDR3 is CASSMADEKLFF. The CDR3 DNA reads TGTGCCAGTAGTATGGCTGATGAAAAACTGTTTTTT. The V call is TRBV19, the J call TRBJ1-4; D gene uncertain. Trimming removed 3 bases at V and 6 bases at J, with 5 bases between. The CDR3 covers 12 residues. Germline V CDR1 and CDR2: LNHDA, SQIVND (reference sequence).

The CDR3 loop reads CASSPNPLAGVDNEQFF. Written as DNA, the CDR3 is TGTGCCAGCAGCCCCAACCCCCTAGCGGGAGTGGATAATGAGCAGTTCTTC. The gene calls are TRBV7-3 and TRBJ2-1; 10 positions agree with TRBD2. The CDR3 covers 17 residues. Germline loops: CDR1 SGHTA, CDR2 FQGTGA. With V trimmed by 5 bases and J by 7 bases, 14 bases remained unmatched.

Here the CDR3 reads CASSDRGAYSSQHF. DNA for the CDR3: TGTGCCAGTAGTGATCGCGGGGCGTACTCGTCCCAGCATTTT. This sequence joins TRBV19 and TRBJ1-5, with D maybe TRBD1 (5 bases). V was trimmed by 5 bases and J by 11 bases, leaving 19 bases between them. Germline CDR1 and CDR2: LNHDA and SQIVND (reference sequence). The CDR3 has 14 amino acids.

The gene calls are TRBV2 and TRBJ2-2, with D unresolved. CDR1 is SNHLY and CDR2 is FYNNEI in the germline V gene. The CDR3 has 15 residues. V lost 3 bases, J lost 2 bases, and 10 bases lay in between. The CDR3 DNA follows: TGTGCCAGCAGTGACCGGGTGGGTAACACCGGGGAGCTGTTTTTT. It specifies CASSDRVGNTGELFF. The variable domain in full, with the rest retrieved from reference TRBV2 and TRBJ2-2, is EPEVTQTPSHQVTQMGQEVILRCVPISNHLYFYWYRQILGQKVEFLVSFYNNEISEKSEIFDDQFSVERPDGSNFTLKIRSTKLEDSAMYFCASSDRVGNTGELFFGEGSRLTVL.

This sequence joins TRBV7-2 and TRBJ2-3; 7 bases fit TRBD2. V lost 9 bases and J lost 6; bases outside the gene matches: 3. This CDR3 comprises 11 residues. Germline-derived CDR1 and CDR2 are SGHTA and FQGNSA. CDR3 loop: CASKLADTQYF. CDR3 sequence (DNA): TGTGCCAGTAAACTAGCGGATACGCAGTATTTT.

J is TRBJ2-7 and V is TRBV5-5; TRBD1 matches at 7 bases. Trimming removed 4 bases from V and 3 bases from J; junction bases left unmatched: 7. This CDR3 spans 14 amino acids. Germline loops: CDR1 SGHKS, CDR2 YYEKEE (reference sequence). The CDR3 DNA follows: TGTGCCAGCAGCCCCGGGACAGCAGTCTACGAGCAGTACGTC. Protein: CASSPGTAVYEQYV.

The V call is TRBV4-3, the J call TRBJ1-1; TRBD1 is a possible D gene (6 bases). Looked up from germline, CDR1 is LGHNA and CDR2 is YSLEER. Trimming cost V 1 base and J 3 bases, with 18 bases left between them. There are 17 residues in the CDR3. CDR3 residues: CASSQAAAVTGHTEAFF. In nucleotides, the CDR3 is TGCGCCAGCAGCCAAGCGGCCGCGGTGACAGGTCACACTGAAGCTTTCTTT.

The chain combines TRBV7-2 with TRBJ1-1, with 10 bases aligning to TRBD1. J was trimmed by 1 base and V by 4 bases; bases with no gene match: 9. The CDR3 sequence is 17 residues long. The germline gives CDR1 SGHTA, CDR2 FQGNSA. CDR3 in DNA: TGTGCCAGCAGCTGGGAGACAGGGGGCAGGTGGAACACTGAAGCTTTCTTT. Its protein is CASSWETGGRWNTEAFF.

This rearrangement joins TRBV14 to TRBJ2-7; D is perhaps TRBD1 (5 bases). Germline V gene data show CDR1 as SGHDN and CDR2 as FVKESK. CDR3 length equals 14 residues. V lost 1 base to trimming and J lost 2 bases, with 9 bases between them. The CDR3, as DNA: TGTGCCAGCAGCCAAGGTTGGGGCACCTACGAGCAGTACGTC. Protein sequence: CASSQGWGTYEQYV.

The chain employs TRBV18 and TRBJ1-5; possible D gene TRBD1, 5 bases. V shed 6 bases and J shed 5 bases, with 14 bases lying between them. Germline lookup yields CDR1 KGHSH and CDR2 LQKENI. This CDR3 has 14 residues. In DNA form, the CDR3 reads TGTGCCAGCTCCCTTGGGGGGTCTGATCAGCCCCAGCATTTT. Encoded protein: CASSLGGSDQPQHF.

This chain connects TRBV2 to TRBJ2-1; 8 positions match TRBD2. The CDR3 runs 18 residues. CDR1 and CDR2 from the germline V gene are SNHLY and FYNNEI. V lost 2 bases, J lost 3 bases, and 12 bases stayed unmatched. Written as DNA, the CDR3 is TGTGCCAGCAGTGAACGGGGGGGAGCGGCCCCTGACTACAATGAGCAGTTCTTC. This translates into CASSERGGAAPDYNEQFF.

This chain uses TRBV7-2 with TRBJ2-7; 8 positions match TRBD1. Germline CDR1 is SGHTA and CDR2 is FQGNSA. The CDR3 runs to 15 residues. V was clipped by 3 bases and J by 4 bases; unmatched bases: 8. The CDR3 loop is CASSLQGATFYEQYV. Here the CDR3 DNA reads TGTGCCAGCAGCTTGCAGGGGGCGACGTTTTACGAGCAGTACGTC.

The J gene is TRBJ2-1, the V gene TRBV7-2; 7 nucleotides match TRBD2. Germline CDR1 and CDR2: SGHTA and FQGNSA. V was pared by 5 bases and J by 2 bases, with 9 bases of the junction left unmatched. The CDR3 sequence is 16 residues long. The CDR3 reads CASSRLAGATYNEQFF. CDR3 nucleotides: TGTGCCAGCAGCCGCTTAGCGGGTGCCACCTACAATGAGCAGTTCTTC.

The rearrangement joins TRBV24-1 to TRBJ2-7; possible D gene TRBD1, 7 bases. V lost 2 bases and J lost 6, with 16 bases in between. CDR1 and CDR2 (germline): KGHDR, SFDVKD. The CDR3 spans 15 residues. The CDR3 nucleotides read TGTGCCACCAGTGATTCCCGGTCAGGGGGGACCGAGCAGTACTTC. Translation gives CATSDSRSGGTEQYF.

The V and J genes are TRBV18 and TRBJ2-2, with TRBD1 identical over 9 bases. Germline lookup yields CDR1 KGHSH and CDR2 LQKENI. CDR3 length: 19 amino acids. V shed 0 bases and J 4 bases; nucleotides not matched to a gene: 12. The CDR3 nucleotides are TGTGCCAGCTCACCACCTCCAATTGGGGGACAGGGTGTCACCGGGGAGCTGTTTTTT. Translated: CASSPPPIGGQGVTGELFF.

In this sample, this clone turned up once. This sample includes further DNA sequences coding for the same CDR3. The gene calls are TRBV6-1 and TRBJ1-1, with TRBD1 matching over 8 bases. Germline CDR1 and CDR2: MNHNS and SASEGT. CDR3 length: 13 amino acids. V was pared by 3 bases and J by 5 bases, with 2 bases of the junction left unmatched. The CDR3 DNA sequence: TGTGCCAGCAGTGACAGGGGGCGTACTGAAGCTTTCTTT. This codes for CASSDRGRTEAFF.

The V gene is TRBV27, the J gene TRBJ1-2; weak D call: TRBD1 (5 bases). The CDR3 has 16 residues. V was clipped by 9 bases and J by 4 bases, with 24 bases between them. CDR1 is MNHEY and CDR2 is SMNVEV in the germline V gene (reference sequence). In DNA, the CDR3 is TGTGCCAGTTCCTTTAGTGGGCCATTAAGGGGCTATGGCTACACCTTC. Protein sequence: CASSFSGPLRGYGYTF.